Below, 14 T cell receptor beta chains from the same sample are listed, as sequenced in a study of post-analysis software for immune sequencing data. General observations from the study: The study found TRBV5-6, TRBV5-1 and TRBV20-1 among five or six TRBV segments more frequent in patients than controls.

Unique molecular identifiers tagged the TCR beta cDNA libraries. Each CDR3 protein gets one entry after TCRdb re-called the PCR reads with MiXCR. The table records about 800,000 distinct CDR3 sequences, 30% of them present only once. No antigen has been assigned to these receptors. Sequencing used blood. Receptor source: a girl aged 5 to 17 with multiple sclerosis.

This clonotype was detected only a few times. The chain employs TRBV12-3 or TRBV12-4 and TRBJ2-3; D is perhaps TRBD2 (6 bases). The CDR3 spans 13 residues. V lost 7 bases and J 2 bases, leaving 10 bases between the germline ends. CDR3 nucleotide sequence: TGTGCCAGCACTTCGGGAGCCACAGATACGCAGTATTTT. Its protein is CASTSGATDTQYF.

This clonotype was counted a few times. CDR3: CASSYSRGGLRGYTF. The CDR3 DNA reads TGTGCCAGCAGTTACTCGCGAGGGGGCCTTAGAGGCTACACCTTC. J is TRBJ1-2 and V is TRBV6-5; 7 positions match TRBD1. CDR1 MNHEY and CDR2 SVGAGI come from the germline V gene. The V gene end was trimmed by 0 bases and the J gene end by 8 bases; junction bases not matched to a gene: 9. CDR3 length: 15 residues.

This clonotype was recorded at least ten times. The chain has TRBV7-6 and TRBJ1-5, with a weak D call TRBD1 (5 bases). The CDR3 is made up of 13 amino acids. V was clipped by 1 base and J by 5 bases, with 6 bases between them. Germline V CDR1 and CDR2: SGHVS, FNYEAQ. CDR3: CASSLDRYQPQHF. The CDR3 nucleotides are TGTGCCAGCAGCTTAGACAGGTATCAGCCCCAGCATTTT.

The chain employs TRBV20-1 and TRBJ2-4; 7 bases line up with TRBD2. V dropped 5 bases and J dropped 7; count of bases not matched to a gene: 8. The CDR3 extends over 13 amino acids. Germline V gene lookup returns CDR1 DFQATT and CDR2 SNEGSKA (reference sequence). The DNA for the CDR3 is TGCAGTGCTTGGGGGGGACGAAGTAACATTCAGTACTTC. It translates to CSAWGGRSNIQYF.

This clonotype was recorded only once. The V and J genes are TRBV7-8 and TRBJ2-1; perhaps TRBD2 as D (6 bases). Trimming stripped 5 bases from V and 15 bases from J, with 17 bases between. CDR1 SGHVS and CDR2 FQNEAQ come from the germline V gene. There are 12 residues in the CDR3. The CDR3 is CASSRAEGRRFF. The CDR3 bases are TGTGCCAGCAGCCGGGCGGAGGGGCGAAGGTTCTTC.

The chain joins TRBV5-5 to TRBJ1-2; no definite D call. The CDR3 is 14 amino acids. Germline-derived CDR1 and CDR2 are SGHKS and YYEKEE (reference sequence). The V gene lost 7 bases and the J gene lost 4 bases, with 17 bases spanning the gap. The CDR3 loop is CASGNLMAAYGYTF. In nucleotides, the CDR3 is TGTGCCAGCGGCAACCTCATGGCCGCCTATGGCTACACCTTC. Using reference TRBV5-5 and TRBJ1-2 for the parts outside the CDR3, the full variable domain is DAGVTQSPTHLIKTRGQQVTLRCSPISGHKSVSWYQQVLGQGPQFIFQYYEKEERGRGNFPDRFSARQFPNYSSELNVNALLLGDSALYLCASGNLMAAYGYTFGSGTRLTVV.

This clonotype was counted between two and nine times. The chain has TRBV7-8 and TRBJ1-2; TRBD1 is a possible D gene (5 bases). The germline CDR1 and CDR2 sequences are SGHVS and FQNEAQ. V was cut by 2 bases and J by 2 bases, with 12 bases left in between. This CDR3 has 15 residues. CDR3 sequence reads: CASSLIDRDNYGYTF. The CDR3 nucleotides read TGTGCCAGCAGCTTAATTGACAGAGACAACTATGGCTACACCTTC.

The CDR3, as DNA: TGTGCCAGCAGCCGGACTAGCGTTGCAGATACGCAGTATTTT. It yields the protein CASSRTSVADTQYF. The rearrangement joins TRBV7-9 to TRBJ2-3; 9 bases are shared with TRBD2. Germline V gene lookup returns CDR1 SEHNR and CDR2 FQNEAQ (reference sequence). V dropped 5 bases and J dropped 4; count of bases not matched to a gene: 4. The length of the CDR3 is 14 residues. The variable domain in full, with the rest retrieved from reference TRBV7-9 and TRBJ2-3, is DTGVSQNPRHKITKRGQNVTFRCDPISEHNRLYWYRQTLGQGPEFLTYFQNEAQLEKSRLLSDRFSAERPKGSFSTLEIQRTEQGDSAMYLCASSRTSVADTQYFGPGTRLTVL.

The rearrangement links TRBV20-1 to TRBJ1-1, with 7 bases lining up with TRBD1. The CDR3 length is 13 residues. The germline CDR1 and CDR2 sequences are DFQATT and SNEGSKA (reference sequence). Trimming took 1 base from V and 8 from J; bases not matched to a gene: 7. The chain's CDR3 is CSARVDVGGEAFF. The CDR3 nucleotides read TGCAGTGCTAGAGTCGACGTAGGGGGCGAAGCTTTCTTT.

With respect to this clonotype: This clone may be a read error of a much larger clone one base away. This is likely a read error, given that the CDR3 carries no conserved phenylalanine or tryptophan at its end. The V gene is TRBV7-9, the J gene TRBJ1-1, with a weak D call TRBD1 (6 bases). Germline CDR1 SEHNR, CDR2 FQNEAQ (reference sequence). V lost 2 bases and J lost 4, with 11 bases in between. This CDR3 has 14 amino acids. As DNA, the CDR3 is TGTGCCAGCAGCTTAAAAACAGGGATCACTGAAGCTTTCTGT. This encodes CASSLKTGITEAFC.

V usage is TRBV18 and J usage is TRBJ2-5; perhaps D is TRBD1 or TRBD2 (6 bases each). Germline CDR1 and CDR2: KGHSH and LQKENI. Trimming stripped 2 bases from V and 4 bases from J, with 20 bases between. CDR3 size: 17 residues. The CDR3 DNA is TGTGCCAGCTCACCAGCTTCCGAATCGGGGGCGCGAGAGACCCAGTACTTC. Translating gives CASSPASESGARETQYF.

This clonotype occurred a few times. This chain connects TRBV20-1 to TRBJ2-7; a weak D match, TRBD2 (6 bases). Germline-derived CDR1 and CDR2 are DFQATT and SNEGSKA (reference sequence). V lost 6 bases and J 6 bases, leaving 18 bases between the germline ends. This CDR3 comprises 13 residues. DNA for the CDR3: TGCAGTGCCGCGGGACCCCGACTTTCCGAGCAGTACTTC. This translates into CSAAGPRLSEQYF.

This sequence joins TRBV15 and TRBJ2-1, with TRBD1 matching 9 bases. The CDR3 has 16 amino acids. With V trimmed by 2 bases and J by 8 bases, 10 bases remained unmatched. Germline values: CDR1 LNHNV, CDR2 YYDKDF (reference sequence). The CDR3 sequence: CATSRTSGTGFHEQFF. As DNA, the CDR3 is TGTGCCACCAGCAGAACTTCCGGGACAGGGTTTCATGAGCAGTTCTTC.

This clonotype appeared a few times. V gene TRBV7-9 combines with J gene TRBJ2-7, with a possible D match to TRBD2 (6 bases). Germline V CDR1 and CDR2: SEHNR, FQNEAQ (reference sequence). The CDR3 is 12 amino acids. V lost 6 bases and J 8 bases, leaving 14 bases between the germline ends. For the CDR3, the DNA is TGTGCCAGCAGTCCCGTGGGAGGCCAGCAGTACTTC. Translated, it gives CASSPVGGQQYF.